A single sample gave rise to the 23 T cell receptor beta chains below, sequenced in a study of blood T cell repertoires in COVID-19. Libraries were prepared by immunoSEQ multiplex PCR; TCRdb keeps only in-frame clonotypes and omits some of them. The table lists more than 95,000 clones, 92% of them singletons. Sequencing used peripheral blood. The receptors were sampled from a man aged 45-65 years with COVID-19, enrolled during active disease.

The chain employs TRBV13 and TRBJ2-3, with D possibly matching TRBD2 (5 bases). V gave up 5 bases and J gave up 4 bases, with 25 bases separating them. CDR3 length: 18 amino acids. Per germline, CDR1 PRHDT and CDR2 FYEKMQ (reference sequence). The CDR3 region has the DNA TGTGCCAGCAGCCCCCCGGAGCGGTGGAACACTCGTTCAGATACGCAGTATTTT. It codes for CASSPPERWNTRSDTQYF.

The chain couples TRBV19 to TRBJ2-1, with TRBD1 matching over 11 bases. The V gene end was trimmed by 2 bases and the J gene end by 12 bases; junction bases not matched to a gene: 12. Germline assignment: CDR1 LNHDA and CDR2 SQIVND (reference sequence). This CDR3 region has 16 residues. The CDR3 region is CASSITGTGGLRLQFF. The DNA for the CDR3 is TGTGCCAGTAGTATAACCGGGACAGGGGGACTACGGCTGCAGTTCTTC.

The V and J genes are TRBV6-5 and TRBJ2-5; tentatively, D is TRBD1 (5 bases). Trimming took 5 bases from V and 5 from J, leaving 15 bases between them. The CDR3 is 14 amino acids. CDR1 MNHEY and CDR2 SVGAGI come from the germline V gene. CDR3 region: CASSKGPPEETQYF. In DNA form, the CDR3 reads TGTGCCAGCAGTAAGGGGCCCCCGGAGGAGACCCAGTACTTC.

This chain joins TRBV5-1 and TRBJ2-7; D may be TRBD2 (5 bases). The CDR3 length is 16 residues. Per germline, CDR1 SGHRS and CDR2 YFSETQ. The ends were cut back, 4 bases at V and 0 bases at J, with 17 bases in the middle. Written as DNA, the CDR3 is TGCGCCAGCAGCCCTGACGGGGTCCTGAGCTCCTACGAGCAGTACTTC. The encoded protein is CASSPDGVLSSYEQYF.

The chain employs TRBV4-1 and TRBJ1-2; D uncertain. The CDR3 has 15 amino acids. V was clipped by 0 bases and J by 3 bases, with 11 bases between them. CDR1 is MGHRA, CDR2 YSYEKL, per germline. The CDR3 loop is CASSQDAMADYGYTF. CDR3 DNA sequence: TGCGCCAGCAGCCAAGATGCAATGGCAGACTATGGCTACACCTTC.

The CDR3 sequence: CASSSIRQISGNTIYF. The CDR3 DNA is TGTGCCAGCAGTTCGATCCGACAGATCTCTGGAAACACCATATATTTT. V is TRBV6-5 and J is TRBJ1-3; maybe TRBD1 (5 bases). Trimming removed 4 bases at V and 0 bases at J, with 13 bases between. The CDR3 sequence is 16 residues long. Germline assignment: CDR1 MNHEY and CDR2 SVGAGI.

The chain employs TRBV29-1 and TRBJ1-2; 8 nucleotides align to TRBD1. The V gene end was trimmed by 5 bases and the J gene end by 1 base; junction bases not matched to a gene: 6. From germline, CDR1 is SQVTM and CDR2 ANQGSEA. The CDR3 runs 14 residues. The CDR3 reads CSVSTGVINYGYTF. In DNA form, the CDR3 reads TGCAGCGTTTCGACAGGGGTCATTAACTATGGCTACACCTTC.

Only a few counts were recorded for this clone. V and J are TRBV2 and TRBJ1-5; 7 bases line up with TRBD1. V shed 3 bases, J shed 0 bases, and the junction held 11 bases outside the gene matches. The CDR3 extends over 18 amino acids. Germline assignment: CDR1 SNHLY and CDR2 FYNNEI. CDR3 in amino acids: CASSDVRQGAISNQPQHF. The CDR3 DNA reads TGTGCCAGCAGTGATGTGCGACAGGGTGCAATTAGCAATCAGCCCCAGCATTTT.

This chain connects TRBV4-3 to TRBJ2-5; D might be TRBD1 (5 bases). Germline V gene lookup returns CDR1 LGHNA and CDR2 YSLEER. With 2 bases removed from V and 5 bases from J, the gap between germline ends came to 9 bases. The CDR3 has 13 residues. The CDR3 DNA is TGCGCCAGCAGCCAACAGGCAGGGGAGACCCAGTACTTC. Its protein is CASSQQAGETQYF.

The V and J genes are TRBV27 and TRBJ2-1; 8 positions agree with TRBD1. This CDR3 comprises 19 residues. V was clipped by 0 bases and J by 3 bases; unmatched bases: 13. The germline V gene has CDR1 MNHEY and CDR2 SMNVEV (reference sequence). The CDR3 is CASSLSTSPRDRRYNEQFF. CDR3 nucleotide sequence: TGTGCCAGCAGTTTATCGACTTCCCCCCGGGACAGGCGCTACAATGAGCAGTTCTTC.

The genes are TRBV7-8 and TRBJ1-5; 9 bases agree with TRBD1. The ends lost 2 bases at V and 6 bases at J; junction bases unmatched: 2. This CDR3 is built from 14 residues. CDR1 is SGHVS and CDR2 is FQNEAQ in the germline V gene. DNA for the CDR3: TGTGCCAGCAGCTTAAGGGACAGGGTTCAGCCCCAGCATTTT. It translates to CASSLRDRVQPQHF.

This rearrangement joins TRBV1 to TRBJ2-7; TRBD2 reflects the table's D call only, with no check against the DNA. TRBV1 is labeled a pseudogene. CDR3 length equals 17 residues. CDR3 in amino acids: CTSSRGWYGAGSYEQYV. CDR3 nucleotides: TGCACCAGCAGCCGCGGTTGGTATGGTGCGGGGTCCTACGAGCAGTACGTC.

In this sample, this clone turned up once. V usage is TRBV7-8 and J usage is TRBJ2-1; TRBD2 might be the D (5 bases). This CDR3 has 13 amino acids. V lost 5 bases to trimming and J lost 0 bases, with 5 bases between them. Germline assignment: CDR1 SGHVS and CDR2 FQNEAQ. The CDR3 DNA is TGTGCCAGCAGCGGGAGCTCCTACAATGAGCAGTTCTTC. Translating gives CASSGSSYNEQFF.

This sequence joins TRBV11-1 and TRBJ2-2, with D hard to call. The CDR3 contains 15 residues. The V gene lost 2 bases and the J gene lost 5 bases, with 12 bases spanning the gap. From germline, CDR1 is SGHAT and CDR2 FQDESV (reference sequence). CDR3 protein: CASSLTRLSTGELFF. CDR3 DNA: TGTGCCAGCAGCTTAACCCGACTGAGTACCGGGGAGCTGTTTTTT.

CDR3 region: CASNLGGRRNEQFF. The CDR3 DNA follows: TGTGCCAGCAACCTGGGCGGGAGACGGAATGAGCAGTTCTTC. J is TRBJ2-1 and V is TRBV28; 7 nucleotides agree with TRBD2. The V and J ends lost 7 bases and 7 bases, in that order; junction bases with no gene match: 10. Germline V lookup: CDR1 MDHEN, CDR2 SYDVKM. The length of the CDR3 is 14 residues.

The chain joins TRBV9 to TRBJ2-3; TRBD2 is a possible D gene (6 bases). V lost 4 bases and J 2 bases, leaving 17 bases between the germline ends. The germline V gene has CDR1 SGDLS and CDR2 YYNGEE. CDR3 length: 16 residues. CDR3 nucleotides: TGTGCCAGCAGCCCCAGGACTAACCAACACACAGATACGCAGTATTTT. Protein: CASSPRTNQHTDTQYF.

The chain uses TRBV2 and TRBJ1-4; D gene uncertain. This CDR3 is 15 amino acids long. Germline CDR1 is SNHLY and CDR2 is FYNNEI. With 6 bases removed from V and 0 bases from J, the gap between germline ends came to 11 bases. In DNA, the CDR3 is TGTGCCAGCAGGGGAGGGTCAGCAACTAATGAAAAACTGTTTTTT. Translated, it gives CASRGGSATNEKLFF.

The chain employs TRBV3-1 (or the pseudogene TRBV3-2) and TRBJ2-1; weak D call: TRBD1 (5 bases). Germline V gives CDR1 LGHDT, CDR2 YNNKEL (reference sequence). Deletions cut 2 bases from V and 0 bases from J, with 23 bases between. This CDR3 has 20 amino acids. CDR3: CASSQFQGPAEPSSYNEQFF. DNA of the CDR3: TGTGCCAGCAGCCAATTTCAGGGCCCGGCAGAACCAAGCTCCTACAATGAGCAGTTCTTC.

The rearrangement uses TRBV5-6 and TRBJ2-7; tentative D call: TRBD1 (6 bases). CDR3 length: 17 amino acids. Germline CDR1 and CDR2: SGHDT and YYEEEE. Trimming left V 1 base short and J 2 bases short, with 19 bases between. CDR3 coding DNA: TGTGCCAGCAGCTTGCTGCAGGACAGCTACTCTACCTACGAGCAGTACTTC. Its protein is CASSLLQDSYSTYEQYF. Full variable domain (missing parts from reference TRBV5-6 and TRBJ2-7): DAGVTQSPTHLIKTRGQQVTLRCSPKSGHDTVSWYQQALGQGPQFIFQYYEEEERQRGNFPDRFSGHQFPNYSSELNVNALLLGDSALYLCASSLLQDSYSTYEQYFGPGTRLTVT.

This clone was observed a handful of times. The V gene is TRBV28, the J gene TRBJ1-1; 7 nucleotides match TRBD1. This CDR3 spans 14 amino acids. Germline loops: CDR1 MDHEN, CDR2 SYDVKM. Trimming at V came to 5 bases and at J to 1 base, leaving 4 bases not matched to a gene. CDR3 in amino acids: CASSTGQENTEAFF. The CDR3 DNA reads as TGTGCCAGCAGTACAGGACAGGAGAACACTGAAGCTTTCTTT.

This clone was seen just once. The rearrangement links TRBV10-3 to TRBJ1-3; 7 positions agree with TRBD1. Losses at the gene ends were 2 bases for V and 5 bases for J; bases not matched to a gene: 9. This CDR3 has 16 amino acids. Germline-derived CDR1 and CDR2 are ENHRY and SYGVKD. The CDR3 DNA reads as TGTGCCATCAGTGAGGATCACAGGGGTGGAAGAAACACCATATATTTT. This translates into CAISEDHRGGRNTIYF.

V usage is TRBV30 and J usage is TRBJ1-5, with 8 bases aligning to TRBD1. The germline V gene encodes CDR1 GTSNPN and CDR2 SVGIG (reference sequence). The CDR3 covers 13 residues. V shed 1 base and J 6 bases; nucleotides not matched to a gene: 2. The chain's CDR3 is CAWSADRGQPQHF. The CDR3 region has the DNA TGTGCCTGGAGTGCCGACAGGGGTCAGCCCCAGCATTTT.

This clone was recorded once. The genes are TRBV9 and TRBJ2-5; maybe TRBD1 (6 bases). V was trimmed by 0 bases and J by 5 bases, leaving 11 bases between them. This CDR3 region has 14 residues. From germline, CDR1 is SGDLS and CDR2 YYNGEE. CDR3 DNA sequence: TGTGCCAGCAGCGTAGCTGGGGACACGGAGACCCAGTACTTC. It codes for CASSVAGDTETQYF.